Listed here are 9 T cell receptor beta chains from one sample, sequenced in a study of persistence of HIV-infected CD4 T cells. Sequencing used immunoSEQ version 4 in survey mode. Generated by immunoSEQ multiplex PCR, the TCRdb table keeps only in-frame clones and is missing some. The table shows 40,000 to 60,000 clones, with over 80% occurring only once. This nonspecific control used anti-CD3/anti-CD28 bead stimulation of CD4+ T cells. Sorting of responding CD4+ T cells relied on upregulated CD40 ligand together with CD69. No antigen has been assigned to these receptors. Sequences were derived from CD4+ T cells sorted from PBMCs after 18-hour stimulation, sampled from a patient who received antiretroviral therapy. The receptor source for this set is an adult woman with HIV who was CMV-seropositive.

V usage is TRBV4-1 and J usage is TRBJ2-7; D not certain. The ends were cut back, 0 bases at V and 4 bases at J, with 4 bases in the middle. CDR3 size: 12 residues. Germline-derived CDR1 and CDR2 are MGHRA and YSYEKL. CDR3 loop: CASSQDGYEQYF. CDR3 in DNA: TGCGCCAGCAGCCAAGATGGGTACGAGCAGTACTTC.

The chain is built from TRBV7-9 and TRBJ2-1; the D gene is possibly TRBD2 (5 bases). The CDR3 extends over 15 amino acids. V was clipped by 1 base and J by 5 bases, with 12 bases between them. Germline V lookup: CDR1 SEHNR, CDR2 FQNEAQ (reference sequence). For the CDR3, the DNA is TGTGCCAGCAGCTTAGGAGGACTTGCTGACAATGAGCAGTTCTTC. Translating it yields CASSLGGLADNEQFF.

This clone has a handful of counts. This chain connects TRBV10-3 to TRBJ2-6; 14 bases fit TRBD2. V dropped 5 bases and J dropped 1; count of bases not matched to a gene: 16. Germline CDR1 ENHRY, CDR2 SYGVKD. This CDR3 region has 22 residues. The CDR3 sequence: CAISKGNVAGTSGSSGANVLTF. For the CDR3, the DNA is TGTGCCATCAGTAAGGGGAACGTAGCCGGGACTAGCGGGAGTTCTGGGGCCAACGTCCTGACTTTC.

The CDR3 nucleotides are TGTGCCAGCAGCTTTCGCAGCGGGGGCACAGATACGCAGTATTTT. Protein sequence: CASSFRSGGTDTQYF. V and J are TRBV5-4 and TRBJ2-3; 7 bases line up with TRBD2. This CDR3 spans 15 amino acids. J lost 1 base, V lost 2 bases, and 4 bases had no gene match. CDR1 and CDR2 (germline): SGHNT, YYREEE (reference sequence).

The chain couples TRBV4-3 to TRBJ1-5, with D possibly TRBD1 on 5 matching bases. Germline CDR1 reads LGHNA; CDR2 reads YSLEER. This CDR3 spans 18 amino acids. V lost 0 bases, J lost 2 bases, and 17 bases lay in between. The CDR3 nucleotides are TGCGCCAGCAGCCAAGAATACGGCGGGTGGGGGGGCAATCAGCCCCAGCATTTT. Translating it yields CASSQEYGGWGGNQPQHF.

CDR3 nucleotides: TGTGCCAGCAGCCAAGAGACCTTTAATTCACCCCTCCACTTT. It codes for CASSQETFNSPLHF. The chain combines TRBV14 with TRBJ1-6, with D hard to call. The CDR3 length is 14 residues. The V end was cut by 0 bases, the J end by 6 bases, with 6 bases between. Germline V gene data show CDR1 as SGHDN and CDR2 as FVKESK.

In DNA, the CDR3 is TGTGCCAGCAGCTTAGGGGGACAGGGGGCGCGAACTGAAGCTTTCTTT. The encoded protein is CASSLGGQGARTEAFF. This rearrangement joins TRBV7-9 to TRBJ1-1; 12 bases are shared with TRBD1. V lost 1 base and J lost 5; bases outside the gene matches: 5. This CDR3 is 16 amino acids long. The V gene's germline CDR1 is SEHNR and CDR2 FQNEAQ (reference sequence).

This clone came up a few times. The V gene is TRBV18, the J gene TRBJ1-1; unclear D gene. There are 12 residues in the CDR3. V gave up 3 bases and J gave up 3 bases, with 5 bases separating them. Germline CDR1 reads KGHSH; CDR2 reads LQKENI. CDR3 in amino acids: CASSPTDTEAFF. CDR3 nucleotides: TGTGCCAGCTCACCGACGGACACTGAAGCTTTCTTT.

The chain links TRBV27 to TRBJ1-2; 10 positions match TRBD1. This CDR3 is built from 19 residues. Germline loops: CDR1 MNHEY, CDR2 SMNVEV (reference sequence). V lost 3 bases and J lost 0; bases outside the gene matches: 13. The CDR3 coding sequence is TGTGCCAGCAGTTTGGCAGGGTATGACAGGGGGCGCCCTAACTATGGCTACACCTTC. As protein: CASSLAGYDRGRPNYGYTF.